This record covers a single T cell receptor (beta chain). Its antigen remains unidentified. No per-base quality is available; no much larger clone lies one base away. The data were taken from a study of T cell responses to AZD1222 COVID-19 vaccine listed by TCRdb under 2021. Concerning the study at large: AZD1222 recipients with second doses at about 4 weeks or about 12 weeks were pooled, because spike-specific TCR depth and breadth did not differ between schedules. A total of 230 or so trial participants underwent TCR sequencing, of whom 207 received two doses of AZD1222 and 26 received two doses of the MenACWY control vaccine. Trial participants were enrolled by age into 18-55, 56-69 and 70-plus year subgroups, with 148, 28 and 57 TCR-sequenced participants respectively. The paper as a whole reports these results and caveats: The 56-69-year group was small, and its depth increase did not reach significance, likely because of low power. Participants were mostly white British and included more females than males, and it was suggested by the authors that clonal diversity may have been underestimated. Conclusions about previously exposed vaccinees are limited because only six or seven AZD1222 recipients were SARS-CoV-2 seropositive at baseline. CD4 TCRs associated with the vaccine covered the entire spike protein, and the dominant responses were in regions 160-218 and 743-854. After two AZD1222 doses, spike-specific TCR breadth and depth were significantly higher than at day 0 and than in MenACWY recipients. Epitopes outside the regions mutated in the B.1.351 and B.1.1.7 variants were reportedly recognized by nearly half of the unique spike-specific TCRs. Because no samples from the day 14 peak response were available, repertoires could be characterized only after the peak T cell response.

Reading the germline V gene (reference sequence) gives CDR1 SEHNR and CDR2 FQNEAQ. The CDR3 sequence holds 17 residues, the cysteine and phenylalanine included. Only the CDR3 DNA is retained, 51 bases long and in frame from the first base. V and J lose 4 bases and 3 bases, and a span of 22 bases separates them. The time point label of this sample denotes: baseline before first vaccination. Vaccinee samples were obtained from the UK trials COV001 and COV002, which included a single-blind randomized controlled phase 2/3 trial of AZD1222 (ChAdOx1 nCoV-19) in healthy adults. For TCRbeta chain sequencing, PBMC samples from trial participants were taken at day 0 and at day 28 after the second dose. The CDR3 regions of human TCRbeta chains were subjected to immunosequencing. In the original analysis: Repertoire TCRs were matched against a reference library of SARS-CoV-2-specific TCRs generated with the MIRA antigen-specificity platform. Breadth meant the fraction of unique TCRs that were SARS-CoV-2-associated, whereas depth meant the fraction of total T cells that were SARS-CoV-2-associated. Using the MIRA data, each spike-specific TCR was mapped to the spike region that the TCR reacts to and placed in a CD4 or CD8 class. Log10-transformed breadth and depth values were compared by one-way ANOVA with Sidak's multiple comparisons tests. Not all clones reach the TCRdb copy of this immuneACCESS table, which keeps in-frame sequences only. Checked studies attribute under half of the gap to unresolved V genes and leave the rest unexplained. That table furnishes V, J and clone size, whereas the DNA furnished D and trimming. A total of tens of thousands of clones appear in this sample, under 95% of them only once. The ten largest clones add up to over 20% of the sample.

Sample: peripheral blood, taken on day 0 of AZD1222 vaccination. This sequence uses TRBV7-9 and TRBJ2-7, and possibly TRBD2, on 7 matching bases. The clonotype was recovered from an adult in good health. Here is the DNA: TGTGCCAGCAGCTCACTCAAGGGGGGGACCCTTGGCTACGAGCAGTACTTC. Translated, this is CASSSLKGGTLGYEQYF.